This T cell receptor beta chain is from a study of early T cells in non-severe SARS-CoV-2 infection. This CDR3 has 14 residues. The ends were cut back, 0 bases at V and 1 base at J, with 6 bases in the middle. CDR1 and CDR2 (germline): SGHRS, YFSETQ. TCRdb redid the calling of the 5' RACE reads with MiXCR, one entry per CDR3 protein. This table has 95,000 to 100,000 distinct CDR3 sequences, around 13% appearing once. This clonotype was counted many times. This TCR derives from an adult who was a healthcare worker with PCR-confirmed SARS-CoV-2 infection or an uninfected control (not recorded which). Sample: whole blood. The chain carries TRBV5-1 and TRBJ2-3; no clear D gene. CDR3 DNA: TGCGCCAGCAGCTTGGGGTATGGCACAGATACGCAGTATTTT. This codes for CASSLGYGTDTQYF.